These 14 T cell receptor beta chains originate from one sample sequenced in a study of cytomegalovirus exposure and HLA in healthy donors. The PCR ran on 60 Vbeta and 13 Jbeta primers. The assay was immunoSEQ multiplex PCR, and TCRdb's table has in-frame clones only and misses some. The table lists 110,000 to 150,000 clones, about two thirds of them singletons, with 2% to 2.5% in the top ten. Specimen: PBMCs. The receptors were gathered from a woman aged 60-75 years in good health and CMV-seropositive.

The chain is built from TRBV4-1 and TRBJ1-2; TRBD1 agrees at 8 bases. From germline, CDR1 is MGHRA and CDR2 YSYEKL. Unmatched junction bases numbered 7, after V lost 1 base and J lost 6 bases. The CDR3 is 15 amino acids. The CDR3 DNA reads TGCGCCAGCAGCCAAGTTGGGGACAGGAGTAATGGCTACACCTTC. Translating it yields CASSQVGDRSNGYTF.

In its sample, this clone was seen a few times. The CDR3 DNA sequence: TGTGCCAGCAGCGTAGCCGAGGGATACGGGGAGACCCAGTACTTC. Its translation: CASSVAEGYGETQYF. The chain couples TRBV9 to TRBJ2-5; D may be TRBD2 (5 bases). This CDR3 is built from 15 residues. The V end was cut by 0 bases, the J end by 5 bases, with 14 bases between. In germline, CDR1 is SGDLS, CDR2 YYNGEE.

The chain recombines TRBV28 with TRBJ2-5, with D perhaps matching TRBD1 (5 bases). The ends were cut back, 6 bases at V and 2 bases at J, with 7 bases in the middle. The CDR3 contains 12 residues. CDR1 is MDHEN, CDR2 SYDVKM, per germline. This chain's CDR3 is CASRAGQETQYF. The CDR3 DNA follows: TGTGCCAGCAGGGCAGGGCAAGAGACCCAGTACTTC.

The chain uses TRBV4-2 and TRBJ2-3, with 10 bases that match TRBD2. CDR1 and CDR2 from the germline V gene are LGHNA and YNFKEQ. The V segment lost 1 base and the J segment 2 bases; nucleotides outside the gene matches: 6. The CDR3 has 17 amino acids. CDR3 sequence reads: CASSQGLAGDLTDTQYF. For the CDR3, the DNA is TGTGCCAGCAGCCAAGGGCTAGCGGGAGACCTCACAGATACGCAGTATTTT.

This clone was recorded once. This rearrangement joins TRBV9 to TRBJ2-1, with a possible D match to TRBD1 (5 bases). The CDR3 is 15 amino acids. Germline lookup yields CDR1 SGDLS and CDR2 YYNGEE. Trimming took 0 bases from V and 6 from J, leaving 13 bases between them. The CDR3 protein is CASSVEGLGVNEQFF. In DNA form, the CDR3 reads TGTGCCAGCAGCGTAGAAGGGCTAGGGGTCAATGAGCAGTTCTTC.

In its sample, this clone was seen a few times. This chain uses TRBV10-3 with TRBJ2-7, with TRBD2 identical over 7 bases. After removal of 6 bases from V and 3 bases from J, the junction contained 5 bases not matched to a gene. This CDR3 has 13 residues. Per germline, CDR1 ENHRY and CDR2 SYGVKD. CDR3 nucleotide sequence: TGTGCCATCAGCTTAGCGGGTGACTACGAGCAGTACTTC. It is translated as CAISLAGDYEQYF.

This clone was observed a few times. The chain joins TRBV7-9 to TRBJ1-4; TRBD1 aligns across 11 bases. The CDR3 has 14 residues. V shed 5 bases and J 5 bases; nucleotides not matched to a gene: 1. Germline V gene sequence: CDR1 SEHNR, CDR2 FQNEAQ (reference sequence). CDR3 coding DNA: TGTGCCAGCAGCGGACAGGGGGCCAATGAAAAACTGTTTTTT. This gives the protein CASSGQGANEKLFF. The variable domain in full, completed from reference TRBV7-9 and TRBJ1-4, reads DTGVSQNPRHKITKRGQNVTFRCDPISEHNRLYWYRQTLGQGPEFLTYFQNEAQLEKSRLLSDRFSAERPKGSFSTLEIQRTEQGDSAMYLCASSGQGANEKLFFGSGTQLSVL.

V gene TRBV9 combines with J gene TRBJ1-2; TRBD1 might be the D (6 bases). V gave up 0 bases and J gave up 4 bases, with 13 bases separating them. The CDR3 extends over 15 amino acids. The V gene's germline CDR1 is SGDLS and CDR2 YYNGEE. The CDR3 DNA follows: TGTGCCAGCAGCGTAGGGGTAGGGGGGGTCTATGGCTACACCTTC. Its translation is CASSVGVGGVYGYTF.

The chain combines TRBV2 with TRBJ1-2; 7 nucleotides agree with TRBD1. V dropped 5 bases and J dropped 7; count of bases not matched to a gene: 7. Germline CDR1 and CDR2: SNHLY and FYNNEI. The CDR3 contains 13 residues. Written as DNA, the CDR3 is TGTGCCAGCAGTCCGGACAGGCTTTTTGGCTACACCTTC. Encoded protein: CASSPDRLFGYTF. Supplemented by reference TRBV2 and TRBJ1-2, the full variable domain reads EPEVTQTPSHQVTQMGQEVILRCVPISNHLYFYWYRQILGQKVEFLVSFYNNEISEKSEIFDDQFSVERPDGSNFTLKIRSTKLEDSAMYFCASSPDRLFGYTFGSGTRLTVV.

This sequence joins TRBV9 and TRBJ1-1; 10 bases align to TRBD1. Germline V CDR1 and CDR2: SGDLS, YYNGEE. Trimming at V came to 0 bases and at J to 4 bases, leaving 6 bases not matched to a gene. This CDR3 region has 16 residues. The chain's CDR3 is CASSVGTGGGGTEAFF. In DNA, the CDR3 is TGTGCCAGCAGCGTAGGGACAGGGGGGGGAGGCACTGAAGCTTTCTTT.

In DNA, the CDR3 is TGTGCCAGTACAGGGGCCGCCCCAGATACGCAGTATTTT. Its translation is CASTGAAPDTQYF. This chain joins TRBV19 and TRBJ2-3, with a weak D call TRBD1 (6 bases). V gave up 7 bases and J gave up 4 bases, with 12 bases separating them. This CDR3 spans 13 amino acids. Germline values: CDR1 LNHDA, CDR2 SQIVND (reference sequence).

J is TRBJ2-3 and V is TRBV10-3; 11 bases align to TRBD2. V was pared by 7 bases and J by 4 bases, with 7 bases of the junction left unmatched. CDR3 size: 15 residues. Germline CDR1 reads ENHRY; CDR2 reads SYGVKD. The CDR3 bases are TGTGCCATCAACGATGGGACTAGCGGTTCAGATACGCAGTATTTT. Protein product: CAINDGTSGSDTQYF.

This chain uses TRBV9 with TRBJ2-1, with 14 nucleotides matching TRBD2. Trimming at V came to 0 bases and at J to 9 bases, leaving 5 bases not matched to a gene. In germline, CDR1 is SGDLS, CDR2 YYNGEE. There are 16 residues in the CDR3. CDR3 residues: CASSVVPGLAGAEQFF. In nucleotides, the CDR3 is TGTGCCAGCAGCGTAGTCCCGGGACTAGCGGGAGCTGAGCAGTTCTTC. The variable domain in full, with the rest retrieved from reference TRBV9 and TRBJ2-1, is DSGVTQTPKHLITATGQRVTLRCSPRSGDLSVYWYQQSLDQGLQFLIQYYNGEERAKGNILERFSAQQFPDLHSELNLSSLELGDSALYFCASSVVPGLAGAEQFFGPGTRLTVL.

This chain links TRBV19 with TRBJ2-7; D perhaps matches TRBD2 (6 bases). V lost 5 bases and J 7 bases, leaving 12 bases between the germline ends. Germline CDR1 LNHDA, CDR2 SQIVND (reference sequence). This CDR3 is 12 amino acids long. CDR3 DNA: TGTGCCAGTAGTGGAGCCGCGGGGGAGCAGTACTTC. It specifies CASSGAAGEQYF.